Each of the 8 T cell receptor beta chains below was sequenced from the same sample in a study of neurological immune-mediated disorders. TCRdb fed the 5' RACE reads into MiXCR, producing one record per CDR3 protein. Of more than 50,000 distinct CDR3 sequences listed, approximately 25% are singletons. Time point of the sample: technical triplicate 2. Sequencing used PBMCs. Receptor source: a man between 60 and 75 years old with HTLV-1-associated myelopathy (HAM/TSP).

Many counts were recorded for this clonotype. The CDR3 loop is CSVDEHGYTF. DNA for the CDR3: TGCAGCGTTGATGAGCATGGCTACACCTTC. V gene TRBV29-1 combines with J gene TRBJ1-2; no reliable D call. This CDR3 spans 10 amino acids. Germline assignment: CDR1 SQVTM and CDR2 ANQGSEA. V shed 3 bases and J shed 6 bases, with 5 bases lying between them. Combining the CDR3 with reference TRBV29-1 and TRBJ1-2 gives the whole variable domain SAVISQKPSRDICQRGTSLTIQCQVDSQVTMMFWYRQQPGQSLTLIATANQGSEATYESGFVIDKFPISRPNLTFSTLTVSNMSPEDSSIYLCSVDEHGYTFGSGTRLTVV.

In its sample, this clonotype was seen many times. It is unclear where the CDR3 begins or ends on the DNA, so no DNA is shown, and the CDR3 is as TCRdb lists it. This chain joins TRBV5-1 and TRBJ2-1; the table assigns TRBD2, which was not confirmed against the DNA. The CDR3 totals 14 residues, both ends included. CDR1 SGHRS and CDR2 YFSETQ come from the germline V gene. CDR3: CASSSSRLANEQFF.

This chain uses TRBV7-6 with TRBJ2-3, with 10 bases fitting TRBD2. V gave up 4 bases and J gave up 7 bases; unmatched junction bases: 5. The CDR3 runs 14 residues. Germline V CDR1 and CDR2: SGHVS, FNYEAQ. The CDR3 loop reads CASSWLAGVNTQYF. The DNA for the CDR3 is TGTGCCAGCAGCTGGCTAGCGGGAGTTAATACGCAGTATTTT.

This clonotype was seen repeatedly, ten times or more. The V and J genes are TRBV6-6 and TRBJ2-7, with D maybe TRBD1 (6 bases). The CDR3 covers 13 residues. Germline CDR1 MNHNY, CDR2 SVGAGI (reference sequence). Trimming stripped 2 bases from V and 2 bases from J, with 7 bases between. The CDR3 DNA sequence: TGTGCCAGCAGTTACGGACAGACCTACGAGCAGTACTTC. This codes for CASSYGQTYEQYF.

This clonotype was picked up many times. The V call is TRBV4-1, the J call TRBJ2-7; D is uncertain. The CDR3 contains 15 residues. Germline V gene sequence: CDR1 MGHRA, CDR2 YSYEKL. Trimming took 4 bases from V and 4 from J, leaving 17 bases between them. The CDR3 protein is CASSPILRQGYEQYF. The CDR3 DNA reads TGCGCCAGCAGCCCCATTCTAAGGCAAGGTTACGAGCAGTACTTC.

In this sample, this clonotype turned up many times. V is TRBV5-6 and J is TRBJ2-7; a possible D gene is TRBD1 (6 bases). This CDR3 is 13 amino acids long. Trimming pared 3 bases from V and 2 bases from J, leaving 9 bases between. Germline-derived CDR1 and CDR2 are SGHDT and YYEEEE. CDR3 sequence: CASSWGHTYEQYF. The CDR3 DNA reads TGTGCCAGCAGCTGGGGACATACCTACGAGCAGTACTTC.

V gene TRBV6-1 combines with J gene TRBJ2-4; 7 bases line up with TRBD1. Germline-derived CDR1 and CDR2 are MNHNS and SASEGT. Germline trimming cut 5 bases from V and 6 bases from J; bases unmatched to any gene: 4. This CDR3 is 13 amino acids long. CDR3 bases: TGTGCCAGCAGTCAGGACAGGAGAAACATTCAGTACTTC. This encodes CASSQDRRNIQYF.

This clonotype was found many times. The gene calls are TRBV28 and TRBJ1-1; the match to TRBD1 covers 8 bases. CDR1 is MDHEN and CDR2 is SYDVKM in the germline V gene. Trimming at V came to 3 bases and at J to 3 bases, leaving 6 bases not matched to a gene. The CDR3 sequence is 15 residues long. The CDR3 region has the DNA TGTGCCAGCAGTTTCCCCCAACAGGGGGACACTGAAGCTTTCTTT. It yields the protein CASSFPQQGDTEAFF.